This section outlines one T cell receptor (beta chain) sequence together with its context. This specimen belongs to a study of blood T cells in healthy people across ages. A second PCR of about 7 to 12 cycles used a sample-barcoded 5' primer and a J-beta primer mix. TCRdb reprocessed the 5' RACE reads with MiXCR, giving one entry per CDR3 protein. The table shows hundreds of thousands of distinct CDR3 sequences, with roughly 21% occurring only once. V lost 5 bases and J 2 bases, leaving 18 bases between the germline ends. The CDR3 is 16 amino acids. Per the germline V gene, CDR1 is SGHTA and CDR2 is FQGTGA.

This TCR was recovered from a man aged 65 to 85 in good health. Sequencing was done on a sample of blood. This chain connects TRBV7-3 to TRBJ2-5; a weak D match, TRBD2 (6 bases). CDR3 loop: CASSPNFGAGQETQYF. DNA for the CDR3: TGTGCCAGCAGCCCCAATTTTGGGGCGGGGCAAGAGACCCAGTACTTC.